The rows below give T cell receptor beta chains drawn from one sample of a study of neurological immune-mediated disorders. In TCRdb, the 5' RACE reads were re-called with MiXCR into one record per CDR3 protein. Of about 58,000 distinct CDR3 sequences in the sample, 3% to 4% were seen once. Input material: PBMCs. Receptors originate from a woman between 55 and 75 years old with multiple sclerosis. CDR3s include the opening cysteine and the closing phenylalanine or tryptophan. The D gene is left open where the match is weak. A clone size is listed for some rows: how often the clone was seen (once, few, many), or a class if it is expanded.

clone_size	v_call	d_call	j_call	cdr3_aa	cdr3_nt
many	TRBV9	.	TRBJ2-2	CASSARGARTGELFF	TGTGCCAGCAGCGCCCGCGGGGCTCGGACCGGGGAGCTGTTTTTT
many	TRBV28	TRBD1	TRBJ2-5	CASSLGQGAGETQYF	TGTGCCAGCAGCCTTGGACAGGGTGCAGGAGAGACCCAGTACTTC
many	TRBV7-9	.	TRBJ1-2	CASSSAQANYGYTF	TGTGCCAGCAGCTCCGCCCAAGCTAACTATGGCTACACCTTC
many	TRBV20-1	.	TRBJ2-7	CSASRDSTPYEQYF	TGCAGTGCTAGCCGGGACTCCACCCCCTACGAGCAGTACTTC
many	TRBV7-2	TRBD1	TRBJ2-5	CASSSTGGRETQYF	TGTGCCAGCAGCTCGACAGGGGGTAGGGAGACCCAGTACTTC
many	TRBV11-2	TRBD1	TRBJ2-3	CASSPGQGRYDTQYF	TGTGCCAGCAGCCCTGGACAGGGGCGGTATGATACGCAGTATTTT
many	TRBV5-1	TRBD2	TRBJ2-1	CASSSQGTSGKQFF	TGCGCCAGCAGCTCCCAAGGGACTAGCGGGAAGCAGTTCTTC
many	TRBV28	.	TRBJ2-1	CATSRRRSYNEQFF	TGTGCCACCTCTCGTAGGAGATCCTACAATGAGCAGTTCTTC
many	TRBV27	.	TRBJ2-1	CASSLFPSGTYNEQFF	TGTGCCAGCAGTTTATTCCCGTCCGGGACCTACAATGAGCAGTTCTTC
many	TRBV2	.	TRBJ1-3	CASRTGGNTIYF	TGTGCCAGCAGGACAGGTGGAAACACCATATATTTT
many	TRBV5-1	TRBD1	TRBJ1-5	CASSLGTGDSNQPQHF	TGCGCCAGCAGCTTGGGGACAGGGGATAGCAATCAGCCCCAGCATTTT
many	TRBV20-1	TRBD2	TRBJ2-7	CSALNGLAGSEQYF	TGCAGTGCCCTCAACGGGCTAGCGGGAAGCGAGCAGTACTTC
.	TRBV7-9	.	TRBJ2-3	CASSLRDSDTKYF	TGTGCCAGCAGCCTACGGGACTCAGATACGAAGTATTTT
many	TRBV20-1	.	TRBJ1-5	CSASPGGMVNQPQHF	TGCAGTGCTAGTCCTGGGGGGATGGTCAATCAGCCCCAGCATTTT
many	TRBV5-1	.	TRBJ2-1	CASGRGGYASNEQFF	TGCGCCAGCGGGCGTGGGGGTTACGCTTCCAATGAGCAGTTCTTC
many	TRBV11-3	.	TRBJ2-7	CASSLDGREGQNEQYF	TGTGCCAGCAGCTTAGATGGCCGGGAAGGGCAAAACGAGCAGTACTTC
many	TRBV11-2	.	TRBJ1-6	CASSARKRTAGSNSPLHF	TGTGCCAGCAGCGCGCGAAAAAGGACAGCCGGTTCGAATTCACCCCTCCACTTT
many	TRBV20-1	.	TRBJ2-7	CSARGGGLYEQYF	TGCAGTGCTAGAGGCGGGGGCCTCTACGAGCAGTACTTC
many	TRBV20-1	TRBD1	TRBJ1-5	CSAIQGAGNQPQHF	TGCAGTGCAATCCAGGGGGCAGGCAATCAGCCCCAGCATTTT
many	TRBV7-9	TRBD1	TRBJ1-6	CASSPDRPTNNSPLHF	TGTGCCAGCAGCCCGGACAGGCCAACAAATAATTCACCCCTCCACTTT
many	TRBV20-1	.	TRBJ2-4	CSARWSGENIQYF	TGCAGTGCTAGGTGGAGTGGAGAAAACATTCAGTACTTC
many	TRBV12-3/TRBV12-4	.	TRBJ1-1	CASTIIPNTEAFF	TGTGCCAGCACCATCATCCCGAACACTGAAGCTTTCTTT
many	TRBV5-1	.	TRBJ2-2	CASTDVTGATGELFF	TGCGCCAGCACCGACGTAACTGGGGCTACCGGGGAGCTGTTTTTT
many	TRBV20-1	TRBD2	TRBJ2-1	CSASSSGSNNEQFF	TGCAGTGCTAGTTCGAGCGGGAGTAACAATGAGCAGTTCTTC
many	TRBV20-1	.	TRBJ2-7	CSARDVGSYEQYF	TGCAGTGCTAGAGATGTCGGCTCCTACGAGCAGTACTTC
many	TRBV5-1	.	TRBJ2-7	CASSARWGSEQYF	TGCGCCAGCAGCGCCAGGTGGGGGAGTGAGCAGTACTTC
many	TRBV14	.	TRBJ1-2	CASRGSGDYGYTF	TGTGCCAGCAGAGGATCGGGAGACTATGGCTACACCTTC
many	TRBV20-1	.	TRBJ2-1	CSPSNEQFF	TGCAGTCCTAGCAATGAGCAGTTCTTC